This T cell receptor beta chain emerged from a study of cytomegalovirus exposure and HLA in healthy donors. Comments on this clone: The antigen remains undetermined.

Findings and limits, study-wide: Published work reported that the classifier diagnosed cytomegalovirus status with high specificity and sensitivity. While the bulk of TCR sequences proved rare, some public TCRs turned up in many donors.

The primer mix had 60 Vbeta and 13 Jbeta primers. In the original processing: Unique TCR beta chains totaled roughly 81 million in a later count, with 8.5 million to 12 million of them shared. Data came from immunoSEQ multiplex PCR; TCRdb stores just in-frame clones and leaves some out. The DNA was the basis for D and trimming; V, J and clone size are from that table. The data contain approximately 100,000 clones, 60% to 75% of them singletons. CDR1 is SGHRS and CDR2 is YFSETQ in the germline V gene. V shed 3 bases and J shed 5 bases, with 9 bases lying between them. The CDR3 consists of 13 residues. At the time of sampling, donors were nominally healthy, though unrecorded immune exposures were likely.

The sequence came from a man aged 45-65 years in good health and CMV-seronegative. Sample: PBMCs. J is TRBJ2-1 and V is TRBV5-1; tentatively, D is TRBD2 (6 bases). The chain's CDR3 is CASSSGLNNEQFF. CDR3 nucleotides: TGCGCCAGCAGCTCGGGACTCAACAATGAGCAGTTCTTC.